Described below is a single TCR beta chain sequence and its context. What it binds is unknown. There are 15 residues in the CDR3. Looked up from germline, CDR1 is MNHNY and CDR2 is SVGAGI (reference sequence). The V end was cut by 0 bases, the J end by 7 bases, with 14 bases between. This specimen belongs to a study of T cell responses to AZD1222 COVID-19 vaccine. Study-wide findings and caveats: Spike-wide coverage was observed for vaccine-associated CD4 TCRs, with dominant responses at 160-218 and 743-854. Repertoire sampling was restricted to post-peak T cell response timepoints. Unmutated variant regions are reportedly the target of nearly half of TCRs that are spike-specific. Clonal diversity was possibly underestimated, and the donors were mostly white British, with more females.

The repertoire was sequenced with immunoSEQ multiplex PCR; TCRdb's copy has only in-frame clones and lacks some. The repertoire holds more than 75,000 clones, approximately 90% seen once, with about 5% in the top ten. This sequence was found in an adult who received the AZD1222 COVID-19 vaccine. The chain carries TRBV6-6 and TRBJ2-3, with D maybe TRBD2 (5 bases). This specimen consisted of peripheral blood, obtained 28 days after the second AZD1222 dose. The CDR3 nucleotides read TGTGCCAGCAGTTACTCAGAGGGCGAAGGGAATACGCAGTATTTT. As protein: CASSYSEGEGNTQYF.